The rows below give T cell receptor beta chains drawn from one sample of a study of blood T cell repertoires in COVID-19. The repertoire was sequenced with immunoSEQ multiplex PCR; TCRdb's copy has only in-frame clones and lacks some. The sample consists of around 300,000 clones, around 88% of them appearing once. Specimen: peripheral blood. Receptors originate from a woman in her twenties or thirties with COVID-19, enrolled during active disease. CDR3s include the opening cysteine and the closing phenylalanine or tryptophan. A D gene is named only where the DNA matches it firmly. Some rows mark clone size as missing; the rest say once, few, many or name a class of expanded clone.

CDR3: CASSPPQGKRHF
DNA: TGTGCCAGCTCACCTCCACAGGGGAAGAGGCATTTT
D: TRBD1
V: TRBV18
J: TRBJ1-5
size: few

CDR3: CASSLGGLTEAFF
DNA: TGTGCCAGCAGCTTAGGAGGACTCACTGAAGCTTTCTTT
D: .
V: TRBV7-9
J: TRBJ1-1
size: .

CDR3: CASSQSLGQQETQYF
DNA: TGTGCCAGCAGCCAATCATTGGGACAACAAGAGACCCAGTACTTC
D: .
V: TRBV7-9
J: TRBJ2-5
size: .

CDR3: CASSIPGQGNEKLFF
DNA: TGTGCCAGCTCCATACCGGGACAGGGTAATGAAAAACTGTTTTTT
D: TRBD1
V: TRBV6-5
J: TRBJ1-4
size: few

CDR3: CASSPGTGELFF
DNA: TGTGCCAGTAGTCCAGGGACCGGGGAGCTGTTTTTT
D: .
V: TRBV19
J: TRBJ2-2
size: .

CDR3: CASSPGGERPLHF
DNA: TGTGCCAGCAGCCCCGGCGGGGAGCGGCCCCTCCACTTT
D: .
V: TRBV5-4
J: TRBJ1-6
size: .

CDR3: CASSSTGGITEAFF
DNA: TGTGCCAGCAGCTCTACAGGGGGCATCACTGAAGCTTTCTTT
D: TRBD1
V: TRBV6-4
J: TRBJ1-1
size: .

CDR3: CASSKGGGVVSNQPQHF
DNA: TGTGCCAGCAGCAAGGGGGGGGGAGTGGTAAGCAATCAGCCCCAGCATTTT
D: .
V: TRBV21-1
J: TRBJ1-5
size: .

CDR3: CASSPRASYGYTF
DNA: TGTGCCAGCAGCCCCAGGGCCAGCTATGGCTACACCTTC
D: .
V: TRBV3-1/TRBV3-2
J: TRBJ1-2
size: .

CDR3: CASSSFGLEDTF
DNA: TGTGCCAGCAGTTCCTTCGGACTCGAGGACACCTTC
D: .
V: TRBV6-5
J: TRBJ1-2
size: once

CDR3: CASKLAGESYEQYF
DNA: TGTGCCAGCAAGTTAGCGGGGGAGTCCTACGAGCAGTACTTC
D: TRBD2
V: TRBV2
J: TRBJ2-7
size: .

CDR3: CASSLDGAGGYTF
DNA: TGCGCCAGCAGCTTGGATGGTGCGGGTGGCTACACCTTC
D: .
V: TRBV5-1
J: TRBJ1-2
size: .

CDR3: CASTNGGPGHGNQPQHF
DNA: TGTGCCAGCACCAACGGGGGGCCGGGACACGGCAATCAGCCCCAGCATTTT
D: .
V: TRBV28
J: TRBJ1-5
size: .

CDR3: CASSPGTGVGNIQYF
DNA: TGTGCCAGCAGTCCCGGGACAGGGGTCGGAAACATTCAGTACTTC
D: TRBD1
V: TRBV6-5
J: TRBJ2-4
size: .

CDR3: CASSLALAGGGQYF
DNA: TGTGCCAGCAGCTTAGCTCTAGCGGGGGGCGGGCAGTACTTC
D: TRBD2
V: TRBV7-2
J: TRBJ2-5
size: .

CDR3: CASSPGTAEKLFF
DNA: TGTGCCAGCTCACCCGGGACTGCTGAAAAACTGTTTTTT
D: .
V: TRBV18
J: TRBJ1-4
size: .